The T cell receptor beta chain under discussion was sequenced for a study of cytomegalovirus exposure and HLA in healthy donors. Broader study findings: Later analysis identified several of the most significant clusters that appeared linked to common viral pathogens. In an earlier analysis, productive rearrangement rates for most beta V segments clustered near 87% or 30%.

CDR1 and CDR2 from the germline V gene are SGHTA and FQGNSA. The CDR3 extends over 13 amino acids. V dropped 3 bases and J dropped 5; count of bases not matched to a gene: 3. 13 Jbeta primers and 60 Vbeta primers were used for the PCR. Clones were read by immunoSEQ multiplex PCR, and TCRdb kept only the in-frame ones, dropping some. The profile covers about 120,000 clones, with 75% to 90% appearing a single time and 8% to 9% taken by the ten largest. About this clone: The antigen is undetermined.

The specimen was PBMCs. The TCR comes from a female donor in good health and CMV-seropositive. The gene calls are TRBV7-2 and TRBJ1-2, with 7 bases identical to TRBD1. The CDR3 loop reads CASSFQGEYGYTF. The CDR3 region has the DNA TGTGCCAGCAGCTTTCAGGGGGAGTATGGCTACACCTTC. The full variable domain, its missing parts supplied by reference TRBV7-2 and TRBJ1-2, is GAGVSQSPSNKVTEKGKDVELRCDPISGHTALYWYRQSLGQGLEFLIYFQGNSAPDKSGLPSDRFSAERTGGSVSTLTIQRTQQEDSAVYLCASSFQGEYGYTFGSGTRLTVV.